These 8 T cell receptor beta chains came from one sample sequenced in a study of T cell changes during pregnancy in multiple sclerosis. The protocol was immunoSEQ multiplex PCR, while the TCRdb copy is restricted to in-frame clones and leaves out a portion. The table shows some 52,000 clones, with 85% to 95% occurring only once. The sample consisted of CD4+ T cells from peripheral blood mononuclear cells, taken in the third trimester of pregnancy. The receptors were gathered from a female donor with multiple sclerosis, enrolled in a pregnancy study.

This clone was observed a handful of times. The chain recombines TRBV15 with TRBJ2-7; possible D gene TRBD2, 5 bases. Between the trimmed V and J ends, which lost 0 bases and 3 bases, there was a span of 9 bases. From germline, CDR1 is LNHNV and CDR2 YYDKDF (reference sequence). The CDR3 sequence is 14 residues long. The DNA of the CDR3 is TGTGCCACCAGCAGAGATTTAGAGGGCTACGAGCAGTACTTC. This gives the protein CATSRDLEGYEQYF.

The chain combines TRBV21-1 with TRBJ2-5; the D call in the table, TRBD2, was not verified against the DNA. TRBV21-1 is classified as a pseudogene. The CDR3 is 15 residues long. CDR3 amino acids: CASSSGAGIEETQYF. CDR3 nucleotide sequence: TGTGCCAGCAGCAGTGGAGCGGGGATTGAAGAGACCCAGTACTTC.

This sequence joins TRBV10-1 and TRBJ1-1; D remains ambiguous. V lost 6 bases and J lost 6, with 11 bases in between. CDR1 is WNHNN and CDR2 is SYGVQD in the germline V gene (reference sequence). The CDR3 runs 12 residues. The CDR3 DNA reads TGCGCCAGCAGCTCGGGAATCGCTGAAGCTTTCTTT. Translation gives CASSSGIAEAFF.

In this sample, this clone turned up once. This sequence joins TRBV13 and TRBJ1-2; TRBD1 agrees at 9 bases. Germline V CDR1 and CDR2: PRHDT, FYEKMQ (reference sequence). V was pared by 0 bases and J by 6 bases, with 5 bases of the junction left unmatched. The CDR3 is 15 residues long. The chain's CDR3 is CASSLGHRGRDGYTF. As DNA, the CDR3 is TGTGCCAGCAGCTTAGGTCACAGGGGGCGTGATGGCTACACCTTC. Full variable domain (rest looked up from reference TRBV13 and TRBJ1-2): AAGVIQSPRHLIKEKRETATLKCYPIPRHDTVYWYQQGPGQDPQFLISFYEKMQSDKGSIPDRFSAQQFSDYHSELNMSSLELGDSALYFCASSLGHRGRDGYTFGSGTRLTVV.

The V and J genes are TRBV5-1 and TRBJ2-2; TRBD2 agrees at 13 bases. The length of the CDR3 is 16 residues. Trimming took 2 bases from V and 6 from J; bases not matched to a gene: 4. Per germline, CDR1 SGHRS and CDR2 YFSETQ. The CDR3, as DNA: TGCGCCAGCAGCTTCGGACTAGCGGGAGTTTCCGGGGAGCTGTTTTTT. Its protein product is CASSFGLAGVSGELFF.

The CDR3, as DNA: TGTGCCAGTACACTAGCGGGGATGAGCTCCTACGAGCAGTACTTC. As protein: CASTLAGMSSYEQYF. The chain combines TRBV6-1 with TRBJ2-7; 10 bases fit TRBD2. There are 15 residues in the CDR3. V shed 9 bases and J 0 bases; nucleotides not matched to a gene: 8. CDR1 MNHNS and CDR2 SASEGT come from the germline V gene.

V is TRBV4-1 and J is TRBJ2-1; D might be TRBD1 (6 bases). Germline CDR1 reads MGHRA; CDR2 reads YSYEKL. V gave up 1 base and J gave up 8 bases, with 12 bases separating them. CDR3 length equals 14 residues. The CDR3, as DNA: TGCGCCAGCAGCCAAGGATTAGGGGGTGATGAGCAGTTCTTC. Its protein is CASSQGLGGDEQFF.

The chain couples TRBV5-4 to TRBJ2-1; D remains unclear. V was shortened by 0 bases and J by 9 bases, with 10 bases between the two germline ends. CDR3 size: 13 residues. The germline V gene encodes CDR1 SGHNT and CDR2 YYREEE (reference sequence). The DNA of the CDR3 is TGTGCCAGCAGCTTGGAACTCCGCGGTGAGCAGTTCTTC. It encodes CASSLELRGEQFF.